The clone carrying this TCR beta chain was recorded many times. Antigen unknown. This CDR3 is 15 amino acids long. The V end lost 2 bases, the J end lost 4 bases, and 12 bases lay between the germline ends. The data originate from a study of neurological immune-mediated disorders. Time point indicated: longitudinal time-point 3. The unsorted libraries were produced from 2 million PBMCs held at -80 C. Broader study findings: It was HTLV-1-associated myelopathy that showed the most TCR clonal expansion, while multiple sclerosis showed the least, falling below healthy controls.

The cDNA was generated by 5'RACE with 10-nucleotide random UMIs. TCRdb re-derived calls from the 5' RACE reads in MiXCR, one entry per CDR3 protein. The table records fewer than 110,000 distinct CDR3 sequences, roughly 10% of them present only once. The clonotype was recovered from a female donor with HTLV-1-associated myelopathy (HAM/TSP). The specimen was PBMCs. This sequence joins TRBV12-3 or TRBV12-4 and TRBJ1-5; D is uncertain. The CDR3 coding sequence is TGTGCCAGCAGTTTACGGCGGAGTGAGAATCAGCCCCAGCATTTT. Its translation: CASSLRRSENQPQHF.